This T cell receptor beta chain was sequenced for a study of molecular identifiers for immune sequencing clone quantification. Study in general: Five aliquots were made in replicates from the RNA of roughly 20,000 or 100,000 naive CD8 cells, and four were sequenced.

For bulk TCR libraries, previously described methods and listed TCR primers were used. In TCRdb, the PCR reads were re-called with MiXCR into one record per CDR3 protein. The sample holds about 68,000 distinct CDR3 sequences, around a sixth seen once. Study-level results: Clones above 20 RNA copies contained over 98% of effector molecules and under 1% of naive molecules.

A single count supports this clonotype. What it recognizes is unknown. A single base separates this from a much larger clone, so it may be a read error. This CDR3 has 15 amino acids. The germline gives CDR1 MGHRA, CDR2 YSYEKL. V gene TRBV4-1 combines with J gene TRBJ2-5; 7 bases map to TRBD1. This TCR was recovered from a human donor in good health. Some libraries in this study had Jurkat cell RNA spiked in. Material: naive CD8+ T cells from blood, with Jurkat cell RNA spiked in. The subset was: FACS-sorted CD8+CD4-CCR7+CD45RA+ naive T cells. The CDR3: CANSHVGGSQETQYF. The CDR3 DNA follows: TGCGCCAACAGCCACGTAGGGGGCAGTCAAGAGACCCAGTACTTC.